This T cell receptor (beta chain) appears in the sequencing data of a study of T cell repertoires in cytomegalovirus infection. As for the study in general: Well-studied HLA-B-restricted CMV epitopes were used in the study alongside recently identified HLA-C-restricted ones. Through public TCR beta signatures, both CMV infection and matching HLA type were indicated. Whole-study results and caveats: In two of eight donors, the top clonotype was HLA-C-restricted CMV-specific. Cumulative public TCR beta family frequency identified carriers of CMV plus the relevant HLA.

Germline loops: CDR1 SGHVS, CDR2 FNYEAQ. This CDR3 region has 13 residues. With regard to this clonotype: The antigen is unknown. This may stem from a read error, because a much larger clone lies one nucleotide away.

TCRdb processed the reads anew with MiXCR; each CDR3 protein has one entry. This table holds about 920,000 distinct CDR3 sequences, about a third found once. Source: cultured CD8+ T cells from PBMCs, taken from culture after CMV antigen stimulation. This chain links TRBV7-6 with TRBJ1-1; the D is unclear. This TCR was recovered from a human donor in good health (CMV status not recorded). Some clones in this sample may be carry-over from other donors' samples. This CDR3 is CVSSLLADPEAFF. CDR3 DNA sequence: TGTGTCAGCAGCTTATTGGCAGACCCTGAAGCTTTCTTT.